This T cell receptor (beta chain) was sequenced for a study of blood T cell repertoires in COVID-19. Overall study context: The United States, Italy and Spain supplied acute and convalescent COVID-19 samples. From T cells, B-cell-depleted T cells, or PBMCs came the material, which was cDNA or gDNA.

The CDR3 covers 13 residues. V lost 0 bases and J 5 bases, leaving 8 bases between the germline ends. Germline V lookup: CDR1 GTSNPN, CDR2 SVGIG (reference sequence). Methods used by the authors: Amplifying reference gene primers gave estimates of nucleated cell counts. Produced via immunoSEQ multiplex PCR; TCRdb's table is partial and in-frame only. Clone size and V and J calls were adopted from that table, with D and trimming inferred from the DNA. The sample gives some 180,000 clones, about 80% of which show up once; 6.9% is in the top ten. Notes on this clone: This sample also contains other DNA sequences that code for the same CDR3.

This TCR was recovered from a man aged 55 to 70 with acute or convalescent COVID-19. The sample comprised peripheral blood. The genes are TRBV30 and TRBJ1-5; D is perhaps TRBD1 (5 bases). The CDR3 DNA reads TGTGCCTGGAGTGTACGGGGGGATCAGCCCCAGCATTTT. Translated, it gives CAWSVRGDQPQHF.